The source of this T cell receptor beta chain is a study of shared T cell receptors in the human thymus. The method was immunoSEQ multiplex PCR; TCRdb's version includes in-frame clones alone and lacks a portion of them. Among roughly 700,000 clones, roughly 90% were seen once, and the ten largest hold roughly 0.0097%. This CDR3 region has 14 residues. Unmatched junction bases numbered 2, after V lost 0 bases and J lost 4 bases. The germline V gene has CDR1 SGHNT and CDR2 YYREEE (reference sequence). This sample was also put to use in a study of human thymus T cells.

The source is a boy less than two years old with a congenital heart defect. J is TRBJ2-3 and V is TRBV5-4; 7 nucleotides agree with TRBD2. The specimen was thymocytes. Here the CDR3 reads CASSLDREADTQYF. The CDR3 bases are TGTGCCAGCAGCTTGGACCGGGAGGCAGATACGCAGTATTTT.